A selection of T cell receptor beta chains follows, all from one sample in a study of long-term antiretroviral therapy in people with HIV. Clones were read by immunoSEQ multiplex PCR, and TCRdb kept only the in-frame ones, dropping some. The sample lists 34,000 or so clones, roughly 94% occurring once. Specimen: unsorted PBMCs, collected just over 5 years after starting antiretroviral therapy. These receptors all come from a woman in her 50s with HIV. CDR3s include the opening cysteine and the closing phenylalanine or tryptophan. A D gene is named only where the DNA matches it firmly. Size is omitted from some rows. Given values are once, few, many or a class for expanded clones.

CASSWTGTAYSNQPQHF	TGTGCCAGTAGCTGGACCGGGACAGCTTATAGCAATCAGCCCCAGCATTTT	TRBD1	once	TRBV19	TRBJ1-5
CSVASRALQETQYF	TGCAGCGTTGCTTCCAGGGCTCTCCAAGAGACCCAGTACTTC	.	.	TRBV29-1	TRBJ2-5
CASSLGRASSTDTQYF	TGCGCCAGCAGCTTGGGGCGCGCCTCAAGCACAGATACGCAGTATTTT	.	few	TRBV5-1	TRBJ2-3
CASSYSREGTDTQYF	TGTGCCAGCAGTTATTCCCGGGAGGGCACAGATACGCAGTATTTT	TRBD2	.	TRBV6-5	TRBJ2-3
CASRAGTGNTEAFF	TGTGCCAGCAGGGCCGGGACTGGGAACACTGAAGCTTTCTTT	.	.	TRBV5-5	TRBJ1-1
CASKQGMNTEAFF	TGTGCCAGCAAACAGGGGATGAACACTGAAGCTTTCTTT	TRBD1	once	TRBV6-1	TRBJ1-1
CSVGDTLYEQYF	TGCAGCGTTGGTGACACGCTCTACGAGCAGTACTTC	.	.	TRBV29-1	TRBJ2-7
CSAAGSKNIQYF	TGCAGCGCCGCGGGTTCGAAAAACATTCAGTACTTC	.	.	TRBV29-1	TRBJ2-4
CASSLGGTGRNTGELFF	TGTGCCAGCAGCTTGGGGGGGACGGGTCGAAACACCGGGGAGCTGTTTTTT	.	once	TRBV5-4	TRBJ2-2
CASSESGRPSPYGYTF	TGCGCCAGCAGTGAGTCCGGCAGGCCGAGCCCTTATGGCTACACCTTC	.	few	TRBV10-1	TRBJ1-2
CASSRTSGAYNEQFF	TGTGCCAGCAGTAGGACTAGCGGGGCCTACAATGAGCAGTTCTTC	TRBD2	.	TRBV6-5	TRBJ2-1
CASSSIAGAAGYTF	TGTGCCAGTAGTAGTATAGCGGGGGCGGCTGGCTACACCTTC	.	few	TRBV19	TRBJ1-2
CASSVGTGGYEKLFF	TGTGCCAGCAGCGTAGGTACAGGGGGCTATGAAAAACTGTTTTTT	TRBD1	.	TRBV9	TRBJ1-4
CATSSGTGNQPQHF	TGTGCCACCTCCTCGGGGACAGGGAACCAGCCCCAGCATTTT	TRBD1	.	TRBV7-6	TRBJ1-5
CASSGTSYEQYF	TGTGCCAGCAGTGGGACCTCCTACGAGCAGTACTTC	.	.	TRBV25-1	TRBJ2-7
CASRQTQGAENTEAFF	TGTGCCAGCAGGCAAACGCAGGGGGCGGAGAACACTGAAGCTTTCTTT	TRBD1	.	TRBV2	TRBJ1-1
CASSEAGTGGLLLVTDTQYF	TGTGCCAGCAGTGAAGCCGGGACAGGGGGCTTGTTGCTCGTCACAGATACGCAGTATTTT	TRBD1	.	TRBV2	TRBJ2-3